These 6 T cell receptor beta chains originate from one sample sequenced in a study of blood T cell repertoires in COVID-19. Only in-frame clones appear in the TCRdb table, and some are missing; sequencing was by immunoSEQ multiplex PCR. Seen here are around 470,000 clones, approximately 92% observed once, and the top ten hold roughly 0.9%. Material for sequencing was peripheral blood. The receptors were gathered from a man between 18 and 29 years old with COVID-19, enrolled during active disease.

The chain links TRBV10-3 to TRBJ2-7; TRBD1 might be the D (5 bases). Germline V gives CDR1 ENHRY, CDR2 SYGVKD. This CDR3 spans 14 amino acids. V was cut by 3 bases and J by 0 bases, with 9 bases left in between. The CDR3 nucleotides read TGTGCCATCAGTGACTACGGACACTCCTACGAGCAGTACTTC. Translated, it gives CAISDYGHSYEQYF.

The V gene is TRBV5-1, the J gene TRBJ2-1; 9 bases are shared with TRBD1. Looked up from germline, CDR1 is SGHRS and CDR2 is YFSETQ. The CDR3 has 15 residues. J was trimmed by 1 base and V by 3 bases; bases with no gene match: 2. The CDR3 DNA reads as TGCGCCAGCAGCTCCGACAGGGGGTCCTACAATGAGCAGTTCTTC. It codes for CASSSDRGSYNEQFF.

The CDR3, as DNA: TGTGCCAGCAGTGAACTAGCGGGAGTCAACCATGAGCAGTTCTTC. Translated: CASSELAGVNHEQFF. The rearrangement links TRBV2 to TRBJ2-1, with 10 bases identical to TRBD2. Germline V gene sequence: CDR1 SNHLY, CDR2 FYNNEI. This CDR3 region has 15 residues. After removal of 2 bases from V and 8 bases from J, the junction contained 6 bases not matched to a gene.

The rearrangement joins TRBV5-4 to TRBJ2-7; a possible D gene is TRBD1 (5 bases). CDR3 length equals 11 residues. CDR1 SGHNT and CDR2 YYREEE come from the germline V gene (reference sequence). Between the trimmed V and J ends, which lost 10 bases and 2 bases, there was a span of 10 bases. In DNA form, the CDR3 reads TGTGCCTGGACAACTACCTACGAGCAGTACTTC. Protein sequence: CAWTTTYEQYF.

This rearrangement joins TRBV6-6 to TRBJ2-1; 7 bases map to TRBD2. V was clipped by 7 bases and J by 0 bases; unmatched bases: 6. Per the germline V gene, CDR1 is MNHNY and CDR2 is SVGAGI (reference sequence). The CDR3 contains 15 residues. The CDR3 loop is CASISGGSSYNEQFF. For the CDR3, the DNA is TGTGCCAGCATCTCTGGCGGGAGCTCCTACAATGAGCAGTTCTTC.

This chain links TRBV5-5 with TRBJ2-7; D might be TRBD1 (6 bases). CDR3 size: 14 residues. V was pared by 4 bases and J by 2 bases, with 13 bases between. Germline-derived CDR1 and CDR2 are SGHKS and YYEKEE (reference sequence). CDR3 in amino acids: CASSRTVPPYEQYF. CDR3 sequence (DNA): TGTGCCAGCAGCCGGACAGTACCTCCCTACGAGCAGTACTTC.